This T cell receptor beta chain was sequenced for a study of a mutant IDH1 vaccine in newly diagnosed glioma. Time point in this sample: week 11, during vaccination. Doses of 300 ug of mutant IDH1 20-mer peptide were given with topical imiquimod. Notes on this clone: The antigen is unknown.

Looked up from germline, CDR1 is SGHTA and CDR2 is FQGNSA. Trimming cost V 3 bases and J 8 bases, with 2 bases left between them. This CDR3 is built from 11 residues. The assay was immunoSEQ multiplex PCR, and TCRdb's table has in-frame clones only and misses some. The profile shows 30,000 to 35,000 clones, nearly 90% of them singletons. The sample was PBMCs, taken from a glioma patient whose treatment included an IDH1 peptide vaccine. The source is a man between 18 and 29 years old with glioma. The chain recombines TRBV7-2 with TRBJ1-6; no firm D call. The CDR3 protein is CASSLDSPLHF. CDR3 nucleotide sequence: TGTGCCAGCAGCTTGGATTCACCCCTCCACTTT.